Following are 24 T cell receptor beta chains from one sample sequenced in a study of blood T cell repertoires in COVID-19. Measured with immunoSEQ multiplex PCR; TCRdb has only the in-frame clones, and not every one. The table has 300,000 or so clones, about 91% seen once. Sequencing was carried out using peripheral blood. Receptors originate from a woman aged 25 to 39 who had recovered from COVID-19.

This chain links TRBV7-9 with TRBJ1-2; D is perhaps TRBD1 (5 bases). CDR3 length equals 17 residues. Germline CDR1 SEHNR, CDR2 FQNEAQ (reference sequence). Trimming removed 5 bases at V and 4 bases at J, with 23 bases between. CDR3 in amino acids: CASSRSPGGGGVYGYTF. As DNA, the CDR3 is TGTGCCAGCAGCCGGTCCCCCGGAGGAGGAGGGGTCTATGGCTACACCTTC.

DNA of the CDR3: TGTGCCAGCTCACCACCGAGTCAGAGGTACGAGCAGTACTTC. Translating gives CASSPPSQRYEQYF. The J gene is TRBJ2-7, the V gene TRBV18; D call uncertain. Germline CDR1 reads KGHSH; CDR2 reads LQKENI. Trimming removed 0 bases from V and 4 bases from J, with 10 bases in between. The CDR3 has 14 amino acids.

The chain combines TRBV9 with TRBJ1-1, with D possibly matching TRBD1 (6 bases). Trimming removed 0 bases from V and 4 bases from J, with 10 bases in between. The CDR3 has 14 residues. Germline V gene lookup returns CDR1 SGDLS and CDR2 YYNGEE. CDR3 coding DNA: TGTGCCAGCAGCGTAGAACAGGGTGGCACTGAAGCTTTCTTT. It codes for CASSVEQGGTEAFF.

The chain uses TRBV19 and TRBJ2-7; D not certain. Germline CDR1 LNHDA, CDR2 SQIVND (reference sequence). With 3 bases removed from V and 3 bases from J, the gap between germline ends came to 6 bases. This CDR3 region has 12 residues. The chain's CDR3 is CASSMTGYEQYF. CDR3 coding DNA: TGTGCCAGTAGTATGACTGGCTACGAGCAGTACTTC.

CDR3 amino acids: CASSFQGNNQPQHF. CDR3 nucleotide sequence: TGTGCCAGCAGCTTTCAGGGGAACAATCAGCCCCAGCATTTT. This chain links TRBV5-6 with TRBJ1-5, with a possible D match to TRBD1 (6 bases). The CDR3 covers 14 residues. With 2 bases removed from V and 3 bases from J, the gap between germline ends came to 9 bases. From germline, CDR1 is SGHDT and CDR2 YYEEEE.

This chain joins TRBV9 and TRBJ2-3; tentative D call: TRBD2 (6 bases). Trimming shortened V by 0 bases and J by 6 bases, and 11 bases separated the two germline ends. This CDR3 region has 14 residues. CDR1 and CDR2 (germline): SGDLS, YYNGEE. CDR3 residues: CASSVADREDTQYF. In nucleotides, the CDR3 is TGTGCCAGCAGCGTAGCAGACCGGGAGGATACGCAGTATTTT.

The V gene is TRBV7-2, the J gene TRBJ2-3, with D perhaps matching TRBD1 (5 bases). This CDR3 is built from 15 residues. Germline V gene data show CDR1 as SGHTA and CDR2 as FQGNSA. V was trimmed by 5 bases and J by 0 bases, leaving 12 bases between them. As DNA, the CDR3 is TGTGCCAGCAGCGACCAGGGCCAAAGCACAGATACGCAGTATTTT. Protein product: CASSDQGQSTDTQYF. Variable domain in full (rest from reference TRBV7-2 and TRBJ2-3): GAGVSQSPSNKVTEKGKDVELRCDPISGHTALYWYRQSLGQGLEFLIYFQGNSAPDKSGLPSDRFSAERTGGSVSTLTIQRTQQEDSAVYLCASSDQGQSTDTQYFGPGTRLTVL.

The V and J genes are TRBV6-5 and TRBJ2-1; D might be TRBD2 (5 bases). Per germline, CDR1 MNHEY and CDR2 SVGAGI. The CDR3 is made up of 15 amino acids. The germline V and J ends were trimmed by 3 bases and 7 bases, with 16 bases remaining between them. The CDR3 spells CASSYRPSSGNEQFF. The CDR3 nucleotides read TGTGCCAGCAGTTATCGACCCTCCTCGGGAAATGAGCAGTTCTTC.

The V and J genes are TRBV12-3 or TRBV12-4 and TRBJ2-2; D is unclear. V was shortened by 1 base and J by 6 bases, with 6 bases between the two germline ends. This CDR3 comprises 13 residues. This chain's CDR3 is CASSLVAPGELFF. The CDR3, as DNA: TGTGCCAGCAGTTTAGTTGCGCCCGGGGAGCTGTTTTTT.

The CDR3 here is CASSLQGFYEQYF. CDR3 in DNA: TGTGCCAGCAGTTTGCAGGGGTTCTACGAGCAGTACTTC. The chain is built from TRBV27 and TRBJ2-7; D might be TRBD1 (6 bases). There are 13 residues in the CDR3. CDR1 is MNHEY, CDR2 SMNVEV, per germline (reference sequence). Trimming took off 3 bases at V and 3 bases at J, with 9 bases between the two ends.

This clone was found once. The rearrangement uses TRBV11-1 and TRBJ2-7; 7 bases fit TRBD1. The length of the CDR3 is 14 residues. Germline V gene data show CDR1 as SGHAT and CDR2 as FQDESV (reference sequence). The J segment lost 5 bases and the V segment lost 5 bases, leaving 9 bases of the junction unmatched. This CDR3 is CASSHDRVGDEQYF. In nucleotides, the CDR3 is TGTGCCAGCAGCCACGACAGGGTTGGAGACGAGCAGTACTTC.

The CDR3 loop is CSASPRGSSYEQYF. In nucleotides, the CDR3 is TGCAGTGCTAGTCCGCGGGGGTCGTCCTACGAGCAGTACTTC. The V and J genes are TRBV20-1 and TRBJ2-7; 7 bases agree with TRBD2. This CDR3 comprises 14 residues. Germline CDR1 is DFQATT and CDR2 is SNEGSKA (reference sequence). V was pared by 3 bases and J by 1 base, with 6 bases of the junction left unmatched.

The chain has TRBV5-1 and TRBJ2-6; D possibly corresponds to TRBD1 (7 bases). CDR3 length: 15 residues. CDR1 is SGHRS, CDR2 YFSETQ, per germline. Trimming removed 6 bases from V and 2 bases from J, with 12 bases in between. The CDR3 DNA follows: TGCGCCAGCACTTCAGGGGGGACTGGGGCCAACGTCCTGACTTTC. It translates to CASTSGGTGANVLTF.

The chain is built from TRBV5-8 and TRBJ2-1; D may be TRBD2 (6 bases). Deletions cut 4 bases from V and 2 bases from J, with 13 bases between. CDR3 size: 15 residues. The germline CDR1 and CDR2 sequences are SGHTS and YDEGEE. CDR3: CASSQAGNTYNEQFF. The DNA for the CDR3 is TGTGCCAGCAGCCAGGCGGGGAACACCTACAATGAGCAGTTCTTC.

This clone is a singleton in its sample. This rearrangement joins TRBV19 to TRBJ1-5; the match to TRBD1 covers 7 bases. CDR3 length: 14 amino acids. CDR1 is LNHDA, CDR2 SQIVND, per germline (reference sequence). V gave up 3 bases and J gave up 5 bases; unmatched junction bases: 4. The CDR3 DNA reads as TGTGCCAGTAGTATCCGACAGGGTTATCAGCCCCAGCATTTT. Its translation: CASSIRQGYQPQHF.

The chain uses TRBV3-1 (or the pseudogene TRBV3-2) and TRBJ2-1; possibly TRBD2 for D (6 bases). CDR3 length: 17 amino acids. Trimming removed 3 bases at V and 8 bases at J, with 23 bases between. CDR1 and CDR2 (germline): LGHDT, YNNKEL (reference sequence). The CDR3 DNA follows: TGTGCCAGCAGCCATTCTTACGGCGGGGCCGGTACTGATGAGCAGTTCTTC. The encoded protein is CASSHSYGGAGTDEQFF.

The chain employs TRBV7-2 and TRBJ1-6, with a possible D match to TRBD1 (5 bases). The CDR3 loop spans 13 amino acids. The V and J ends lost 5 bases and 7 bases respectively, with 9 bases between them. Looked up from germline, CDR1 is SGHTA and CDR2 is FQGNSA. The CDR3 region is CASSRGANSPLHF. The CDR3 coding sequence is TGTGCCAGCAGCCGCGGGGCAAATTCACCCCTCCACTTT.

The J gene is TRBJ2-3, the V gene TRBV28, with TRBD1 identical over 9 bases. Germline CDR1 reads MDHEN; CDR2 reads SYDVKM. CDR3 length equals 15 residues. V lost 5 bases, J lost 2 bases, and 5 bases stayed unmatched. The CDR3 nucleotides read TGTGCCAGCAGTCCGGGACAGGGACACACAGATACGCAGTATTTT. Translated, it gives CASSPGQGHTDTQYF.

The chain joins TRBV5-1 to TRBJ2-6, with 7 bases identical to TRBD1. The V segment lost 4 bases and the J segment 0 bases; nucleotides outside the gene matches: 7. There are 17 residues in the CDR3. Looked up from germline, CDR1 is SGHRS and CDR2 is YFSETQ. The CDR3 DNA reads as TGCGCCAGCAGCATCGGACAGGCCCACTCTGGGGCCAACGTCCTGACTTTC. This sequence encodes CASSIGQAHSGANVLTF.

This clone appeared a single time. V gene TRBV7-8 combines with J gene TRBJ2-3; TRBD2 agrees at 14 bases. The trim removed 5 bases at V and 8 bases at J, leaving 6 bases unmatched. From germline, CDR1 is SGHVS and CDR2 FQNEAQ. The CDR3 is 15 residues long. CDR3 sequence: CASSQGLAGGGTQYF. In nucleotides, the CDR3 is TGTGCCAGCAGCCAAGGACTAGCGGGGGGTGGTACGCAGTATTTT.

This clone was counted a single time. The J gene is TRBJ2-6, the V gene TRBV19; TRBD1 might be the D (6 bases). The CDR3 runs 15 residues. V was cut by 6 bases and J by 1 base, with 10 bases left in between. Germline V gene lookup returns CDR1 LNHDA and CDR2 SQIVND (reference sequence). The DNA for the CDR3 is TGTGCCAGTAGCCTTACAGGGTCTGGGGCCAACGTCCTGACTTTC. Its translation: CASSLTGSGANVLTF.

In nucleotides, the CDR3 is TGTGCCAGCAGCCGTGGGCTGGGTGAGCAGTTCTTC. Translated, it gives CASSRGLGEQFF. The chain couples TRBV28 to TRBJ2-1; D uncertain. Trimming pared 6 bases from V and 9 bases from J, leaving 12 bases between. In germline, CDR1 is MDHEN, CDR2 SYDVKM. CDR3 length: 12 residues.

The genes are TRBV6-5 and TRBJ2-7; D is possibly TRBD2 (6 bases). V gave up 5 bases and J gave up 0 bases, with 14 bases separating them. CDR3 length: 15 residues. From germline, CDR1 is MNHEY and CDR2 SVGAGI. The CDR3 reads CASSPAGGTSYEQYF. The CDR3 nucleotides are TGTGCCAGCAGTCCCGCCGGAGGGACCTCCTACGAGCAGTACTTC.

The DNA for the CDR3 is TGTGCCAGCAGCAGGGACAATTTGTACGAGCAGTACTTC. Protein sequence: CASSRDNLYEQYF. The chain is built from TRBV7-2 and TRBJ2-7, with D perhaps TRBD1 (6 bases). The V end lost 5 bases, the J end lost 4 bases, and 12 bases lay between the germline ends. Germline CDR1 SGHTA, CDR2 FQGNSA. This CDR3 contains 13 residues.